These 7 T cell receptor beta chains were sequenced from one sample in a study of breast tumors, draining lymph nodes, adjacent tissues. The lymph nodes were axillary draining lymph nodes from breast cancer patients. TCRdb redid the calling of the multiplex PCR reads with MiXCR, one entry per CDR3 protein. The sample contains about 100,000 distinct CDR3 sequences, 20% to 25% of which appear only once. Specimen: axillary lymph node tissue. The receptor source for this set is a female donor with breast cancer. Some clones in this sample may be carry-over from other donors' samples.

The chain has TRBV3-1 and TRBJ1-1; 7 positions match TRBD1. V shed 4 bases, J shed 5 bases, and the junction held 10 bases outside the gene matches. This CDR3 has 15 amino acids. Germline V lookup: CDR1 LGHDT, CDR2 YNNKEL (reference sequence). The CDR3 sequence: CASSRPGQRVTEAFF. The CDR3 DNA reads as TGTGCCAGCAGCCGCCCGGGACAGAGAGTTACTGAAGCTTTCTTT.

In regard to this clonotype: One base away lies a much larger clone, so this may be a sequencing read error. CDR3 nucleotide sequence: TGTGCCAGCAGTGAACAGGGGATAAGGGAAAAACTGTTTTTT. Its translation: CASSEQGIREKLFF. The genes are TRBV28 and TRBJ1-4; TRBD1 matches at 7 bases. The CDR3 runs to 14 residues. Germline CDR1 MDHEN, CDR2 SYDVKM. Unmatched junction bases numbered 8, after V lost 5 bases and J lost 8 bases. Filled out from reference TRBV28 and TRBJ1-4, the complete variable domain reads DVKVTQSSRYLVKRTGEKVFLECVQDMDHENMFWYRQDPGLGLRLIYFSYDVKMKEKGDIPEGYSVSREKKERFSLILESASTNQTSMYLCASSEQGIREKLFFGSGTQLSVL.

In its sample, this clonotype was seen many times. The CDR3 region has the DNA TGCGCCAGCAGCAAGGACAGCTCCTACGAGCAGTACTTC. The encoded protein is CASSKDSSYEQYF. The rearrangement joins TRBV5-1 to TRBJ2-7; TRBD1 might be the D (6 bases). Germline V gives CDR1 SGHRS, CDR2 YFSETQ. Trimming shortened V by 4 bases and J by 0 bases, and 8 bases separated the two germline ends. The CDR3 contains 13 residues.

Points on this clonotype: Since a much larger clone is just one base distant, this may be a read error. Given the absence of the conserved phenylalanine or tryptophan at the CDR3 end, a read error is likely. The CDR3 reads CASSLGWTSTDTQYL. The CDR3 DNA reads TGTGCCAGCAGCTTGGGTTGGACTAGCACAGATACGCAGTATCTT. This rearrangement joins TRBV5-5 to TRBJ2-3; TRBD2 might be the D (5 bases). V lost 0 bases and J 0 bases, leaving 8 bases between the germline ends. Per germline, CDR1 SGHKS and CDR2 YYEKEE (reference sequence). There are 15 residues in the CDR3.

On this clonotype itself: A much larger clone lies a single base off, so this may be a read error. The J gene is TRBJ2-3, the V gene TRBV10-3; maybe TRBD2 (6 bases). Germline CDR1 and CDR2: ENHRY and SYGVKD. The CDR3 length is 18 residues. The CDR3: CATSESNVFGGGTDTQYF. The DNA of the CDR3 is TGTGCCACCAGTGAGTCTAATGTCTTCGGAGGGGGCACAGATACGCAGTATTTT.

This clonotype was detected many times. The chain is built from TRBV7-3 and TRBJ2-6; 10 bases are shared with TRBD1. The CDR3 covers 17 residues. Germline CDR1 is SGHTA and CDR2 is FQGTGA. The V segment lost 5 bases and the J segment 0 bases; nucleotides outside the gene matches: 4. The CDR3 is CASSRTGGASGANVLTF. CDR3 coding DNA: TGTGCCAGCAGCCGGACAGGGGGGGCCTCTGGGGCCAACGTCCTGACTTTC.

The sample holds many counts of this clonotype. The chain joins TRBV6-5 to TRBJ1-5, with D unclear. Trimming pared 1 base from V and 7 bases from J, leaving 11 bases between. Per the germline V gene, CDR1 is MNHEY and CDR2 is SVGAGI. The length of the CDR3 is 14 residues. DNA for the CDR3: TGTGCCAGCAGTTACTTAGGGTTTAGACAGCCCCAGCATTTT. It translates to CASSYLGFRQPQHF.